The 4 T cell receptor beta chains reported below all come from one sample, sequenced in a study of T cell responses to AZD1222 COVID-19 vaccine. Assay used: immunoSEQ multiplex PCR; TCRdb lists only in-frame clones, some missing. The sample records about 190,000 clones, approximately 91% being singletons. The sequenced sample was peripheral blood, obtained on day 0 of AZD1222 vaccination. All receptors derive from an adult in good health.

The gene calls are TRBV5-6 and TRBJ2-3, with a tentative D call TRBD1 (5 bases). Germline CDR1 is SGHDT and CDR2 is YYEEEE. The CDR3 spans 15 residues. Trimming removed 1 base from V and 1 base from J, with 10 bases in between. The DNA of the CDR3 is TGTGCCAGCAGCTTGTTGGGGCCGGGCACAGATACGCAGTATTTT. Translation gives CASSLLGPGTDTQYF. Filled out from reference TRBV5-6 and TRBJ2-3, the complete variable domain reads DAGVTQSPTHLIKTRGQQVTLRCSPKSGHDTVSWYQQALGQGPQFIFQYYEEEERQRGNFPDRFSGHQFPNYSSELNVNALLLGDSALYLCASSLLGPGTDTQYFGPGTRLTVL.

The CDR3 sequence is CASSPEQGSYEQYF. The CDR3 DNA is TGTGCCAGCTCACCGGAACAGGGCTCCTACGAGCAGTACTTC. The genes are TRBV18 and TRBJ2-7; D may be TRBD1 (6 bases). Germline CDR1 KGHSH, CDR2 LQKENI. The germline V and J ends were trimmed by 3 bases and 0 bases, with 9 bases remaining between them. This CDR3 comprises 14 residues.

The chain uses TRBV6-5 and TRBJ1-5, with D possibly matching TRBD1 (5 bases). This CDR3 has 15 amino acids. V lost 10 bases and J lost 3, with 19 bases in between. Germline lookup yields CDR1 MNHEY and CDR2 SVGAGI. The CDR3 loop reads CATIVSIGANQPQHF. The CDR3 coding sequence is TGTGCCACCATTGTGAGTATTGGGGCCAATCAGCCCCAGCATTTT.

The rearrangement links TRBV5-1 to TRBJ1-4; D unclear. Deletions cut 4 bases from V and 7 bases from J, with 17 bases between. From germline, CDR1 is SGHRS and CDR2 YFSETQ. The CDR3 covers 15 residues. The CDR3 protein is CASSPDRPNSEKLFF. CDR3 bases: TGCGCCAGCAGCCCCGATCGGCCCAACTCTGAAAAACTGTTTTTT.